This TCR beta chain came from a study of blood T cell repertoires in COVID-19. Study in general: COVID-19 samples from acute and convalescent phases originated in the United States, Italy and Spain. PBMCs, B-cell-depleted T cells, or T cells were the source of the cDNA or gDNA that made up the material.

The CDR3 loop spans 16 amino acids. Trimming pared 5 bases from V and 0 bases from J, leaving 16 bases between. Looked up from germline, CDR1 is LGHDT and CDR2 is YNNKEL (reference sequence). In the source study's methods: The assay estimated nucleated cells by amplifying reference gene primers. Assay used: immunoSEQ multiplex PCR; TCRdb lists only in-frame clones, some missing. D and trimming were read from the DNA, whereas the V and J calls and clone size are those reported in that table. Of a few hundred thousand clones in the sample, 70% to 90% were seen once. The sequenced sample consisted of peripheral blood. The receptor was isolated from a middle-aged man with acute or convalescent COVID-19. The chain recombines TRBV3-1 (or the pseudogene TRBV3-2) with TRBJ1-1; TRBD1 might be the D (6 bases). The CDR3 coding sequence is TGTGCCAGCAGCAAGGGGGTTGGACTCATGAACACTGAAGCTTTCTTT. Protein: CASSKGVGLMNTEAFF.